This TCR beta chain was captured in a study of blood T cell repertoires in COVID-19. The wider study: Samples taken during acute and convalescent COVID-19 were collected in the United States, Italy and Spain. T cells, B-cell-depleted T cells, or PBMCs provided the cDNA or gDNA that served as material.

In the original analysis: Using reference gene primer amplification, nucleated cell counts were estimated. TCRdb keeps only in-frame clones here, not all; method: immunoSEQ multiplex PCR. For V, J and clone size, that table is used; D and trimming come from the DNA. The data show 300,000 to 400,000 clones, with about 90% seen just once and 6% to 7% held by the top ten. Followed longitudinally, the Seattle patients had been enrolled during active infection. The V end lost 3 bases, the J end lost 4 bases, and 15 bases lay between the germline ends. Germline V gene sequence: CDR1 SGHRS, CDR2 YFSETQ. This CDR3 is built from 15 residues. This clone occurred a few times.

This clonotype originated in a woman between 50 and 59 years old with COVID-19, enrolled during active disease. V is TRBV5-1 and J is TRBJ2-3, with a tentative D call TRBD1 (5 bases). The material sequenced was peripheral blood. The CDR3 DNA follows: TGCGCCAGCAGCTCAGGGCTTGGAGTTGCAGATACGCAGTATTTT. This translates into CASSSGLGVADTQYF.